This is a list of T cell receptor beta chains from one sample in a study of CD8+CD57+ T cells in acquired aplastic anemia. From the reads, TCRdb called clonotypes with MiXCR, one entry per CDR3 protein. The top ten hold approximately 3% of the sample, which has roughly 150,000 distinct CDR3 sequences, 45% to 55% seen once. The specimen sequenced was sorted CD4+, CD8+, or CD8+CD57+ T cells (not recorded which) from PBMCs. These receptors originate from a human donor with aplastic anemia. Both conserved end residues are part of each CDR3. Each record gives: D gene, clone size, V gene, J gene, CDR3 protein, CDR3 DNA. The D gene is left open where the match is weak. The size entry is marked missing in some rows and otherwise reads once, few, many or a size class.

D gene: .
clone size: few
V gene: TRBV7-2
J gene: TRBJ2-1
CDR3 protein: CASSLGAGQEFF
CDR3 DNA: TGTGCCAGCAGCTTAGGGGCAGGGCAGGAGTTCTTC

D gene: TRBD2
clone size: .
V gene: TRBV9
J gene: TRBJ2-7
CDR3 protein: CASSPEGSGGSYEQYF
CDR3 DNA: TGTGCCAGCAGCCCGGAAGGTAGCGGGGGCTCCTACGAGCAGTACTTC

D gene: .
clone size: .
V gene: TRBV11-1
J gene: TRBJ2-7
CDR3 protein: CASSSQDYEQYF
CDR3 DNA: TGTGCCAGCAGTTCACAGGACTACGAGCAGTACTTC

D gene: .
clone size: .
V gene: TRBV20-1
J gene: TRBJ2-3
CDR3 protein: CSASESTDTQYF
CDR3 DNA: TGCAGTGCTAGCGAGAGCACAGATACGCAGTATTTT

D gene: .
clone size: many
V gene: TRBV20-1
J gene: TRBJ1-4
CDR3 protein: CSAPGAGFEKLFF
CDR3 DNA: TGCAGTGCCCCCGGGGCAGGATTTGAAAAACTGTTTTTT

D gene: .
clone size: few
V gene: TRBV9
J gene: TRBJ2-1
CDR3 protein: CASSATPMMGDEQFF
CDR3 DNA: TGTGCCAGCAGCGCGACCCCAATGATGGGAGATGAGCAGTTCTTC

D gene: .
clone size: .
V gene: TRBV7-2
J gene: TRBJ2-3
CDR3 protein: CASSRGDVGGMQYF
CDR3 DNA: TGTGCCAGCAGCCGAGGGGACGTGGGAGGAATGCAGTATTTT

D gene: TRBD1
clone size: few
V gene: TRBV3-1
J gene: TRBJ1-1
CDR3 protein: CASSLTSDRVNTEAFF
CDR3 DNA: TGTGCCAGCAGTCTAACCTCGGACAGGGTGAACACTGAAGCTTTCTTT

D gene: .
clone size: .
V gene: TRBV7-2
J gene: TRBJ1-2
CDR3 protein: CASSLALFPGYTF
CDR3 DNA: TGTGCCAGCAGCTTAGCCCTATTTCCTGGCTACACCTTC

D gene: .
clone size: many
V gene: TRBV2
J gene: TRBJ1-4
CDR3 protein: CASTRGGANEKLFF
CDR3 DNA: TGTGCCAGCACCCGAGGGGGGGCTAATGAAAAACTGTTTTTT

D gene: TRBD1
clone size: .
V gene: TRBV2
J gene: TRBJ2-7
CDR3 protein: CASSLQGATYEQYF
CDR3 DNA: TGTGCCAGCAGTCTACAGGGGGCAACCTACGAGCAGTACTTC

D gene: .
clone size: many
V gene: TRBV12-3/TRBV12-4
J gene: TRBJ2-5
CDR3 protein: CASSLGLETQYF
CDR3 DNA: TGTGCCAGCAGTTTAGGTCTAGAGACCCAGTACTTC

D gene: .
clone size: many
V gene: TRBV9
J gene: TRBJ2-1
CDR3 protein: CASSIGIPNNEQFF
CDR3 DNA: TGTGCCAGCAGCATCGGGATTCCTAACAATGAGCAGTTCTTC

D gene: TRBD2
clone size: few
V gene: TRBV10-3
J gene: TRBJ2-1
CDR3 protein: CASSILAGGEEQFF
CDR3 DNA: TGTGCCAGCAGTATCCTAGCGGGAGGAGAAGAGCAGTTCTTC

D gene: TRBD2
clone size: many
V gene: TRBV29-1
J gene: TRBJ2-2
CDR3 protein: CSVDIAGTTGELFF
CDR3 DNA: TGCAGCGTTGATATAGCGGGGACCACCGGGGAGCTGTTTTTT

D gene: .
clone size: .
V gene: TRBV25-1
J gene: TRBJ1-1
CDR3 protein: CASSDPAGPTEAFF
CDR3 DNA: TGTGCCAGCAGTGATCCCGCAGGACCTACTGAAGCTTTCTTT

D gene: .
clone size: .
V gene: TRBV24-1
J gene: TRBJ2-3
CDR3 protein: CATSALNTDTQYF
CDR3 DNA: TGTGCCACCAGTGCCCTGAACACAGATACGCAGTATTTT

D gene: .
clone size: .
V gene: TRBV28
J gene: TRBJ1-1
CDR3 protein: CASSPGADTEAFF
CDR3 DNA: TGTGCCAGCAGTCCAGGGGCCGACACTGAAGCTTTCTTT

D gene: TRBD1
clone size: many
V gene: TRBV9
J gene: TRBJ2-1
CDR3 protein: CASSPGQGDNEQFF
CDR3 DNA: TGTGCCAGCAGCCCGGGACAGGGGGACAATGAGCAGTTCTTC

D gene: .
clone size: .
V gene: TRBV24-1
J gene: TRBJ2-7
CDR3 protein: CATSEAGGNYEQYF
CDR3 DNA: TGTGCCACCAGTGAAGCAGGGGGGAACTACGAGCAGTACTTC

D gene: .
clone size: .
V gene: TRBV12-3/TRBV12-4
J gene: TRBJ2-7
CDR3 protein: CASSFTWGEQYF
CDR3 DNA: TGTGCCAGCAGTTTTACGTGGGGAGAGCAGTACTTC

D gene: .
clone size: many
V gene: TRBV9
J gene: TRBJ1-6
CDR3 protein: CASSPDGQYNSPLHF
CDR3 DNA: TGTGCCAGCAGCCCCGATGGACAGTATAATTCACCCCTCCACTTT

D gene: .
clone size: .
V gene: TRBV7-8
J gene: TRBJ2-6
CDR3 protein: CTSTLRSSGANVLTF
CDR3 DNA: TGTACCAGCACCCTGAGGAGCTCTGGGGCCAACGTCCTGACTTTC

D gene: .
clone size: few
V gene: TRBV20-1
J gene: TRBJ2-2
CDR3 protein: CSARDPRVDTGELFF
CDR3 DNA: TGCAGTGCTAGAGATCCCAGGGTTGACACCGGGGAGCTGTTTTTT

D gene: TRBD2
clone size: few
V gene: TRBV29-1
J gene: TRBJ2-7
CDR3 protein: CSVEPLAGTEQYF
CDR3 DNA: TGCAGCGTCGAACCCCTAGCGGGCACCGAGCAGTACTTC